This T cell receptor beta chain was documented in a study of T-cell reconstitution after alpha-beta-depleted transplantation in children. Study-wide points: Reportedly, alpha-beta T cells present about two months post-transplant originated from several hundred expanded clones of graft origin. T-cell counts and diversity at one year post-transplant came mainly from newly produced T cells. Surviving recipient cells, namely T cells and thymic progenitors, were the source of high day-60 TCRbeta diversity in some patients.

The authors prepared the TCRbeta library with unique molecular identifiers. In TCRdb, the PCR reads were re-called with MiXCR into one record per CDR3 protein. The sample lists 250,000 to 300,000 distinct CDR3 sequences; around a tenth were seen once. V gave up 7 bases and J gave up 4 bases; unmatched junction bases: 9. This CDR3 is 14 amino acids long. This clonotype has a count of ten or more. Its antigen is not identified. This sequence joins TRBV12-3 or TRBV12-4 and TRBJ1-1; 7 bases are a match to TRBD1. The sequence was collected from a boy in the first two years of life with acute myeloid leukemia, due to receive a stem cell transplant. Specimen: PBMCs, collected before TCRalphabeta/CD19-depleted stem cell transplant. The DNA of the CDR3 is TGTGCCAGCACCACGACAGGGAGGACCACTGAAGCTTTCTTT. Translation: CASTTTGRTTEAFF.